Detailed here is one TCR beta chain. The data were obtained in a study of T cell changes during pregnancy in multiple sclerosis. The assay was immunoSEQ multiplex PCR, and TCRdb's table has in-frame clones only and misses some. The data show more than 35,000 clones, with about nine tenths seen just once and 0.78% held by the top ten. Trimming stripped 1 base from V and 6 bases from J, with 8 bases between. Germline CDR1 SGHRS, CDR2 YFSETQ. CDR3 size: 13 residues. The clonotype comes from a female donor in good health, enrolled as a control in a pregnancy study. The material was CD4+ T cells from peripheral blood mononuclear cells, obtained after pregnancy. The rearrangement joins TRBV5-1 to TRBJ2-1; D is ambiguous. The DNA of the CDR3 is TGCGCCAGCAGCTTGCTGTTACTCAATGAGCAGTTCTTC. It specifies CASSLLLLNEQFF.